This T cell receptor beta chain appears in the sequencing data of a study of T cell responses to AZD1222 COVID-19 vaccine (dated by TCRdb to 2020 to 2022). Describing the broader study: A total of approximately 250 trial participants underwent TCR sequencing, of whom around 210 had received two doses of AZD1222 and approximately 25 had received two doses of the MenACWY control vaccine. Enrollment into the trials was organized by age into subgroups of 18-55, 56-69 and 70-plus years, and those subgroups contained roughly 150, 30 and 60 TCR-sequenced participants, respectively.

The time point label on this specimen signifies: about 28 days (+/-7) after the second vaccine dose. What this sample's treatment or condition label stands for: meningococcal conjugate vaccine given as trial control. Vaccinee samples were obtained from the UK trials COV001 and COV002, which included a single-blind randomized controlled phase 2/3 trial of AZD1222 (ChAdOx1 nCoV-19) in healthy adults. Trial participant PBMC samples were collected at day 0 and day 28 after the second dose for TCRbeta chain sequencing. CDR1 and CDR2 were assigned from the germline V gene as KGHSH and LQKENI. Trimming removed 3 bases from V and 5 bases from J, leaving 19 bases between the germline ends. The cysteine opens and the phenylalanine closes a CDR3 of 16 amino acids. The entry retains the CDR3 DNA only, 48 bases that are in frame from base 1. General study outcomes and caveats: Only 5 to 7 AZD1222 recipients were SARS-CoV-2 seropositive at baseline, limiting conclusions about previously exposed vaccinees. Because no day 14 peak-response samples were available, the repertoires could be characterized only after the peak T cell response. Most participants were white British and females outnumbered males, and the authors suggested that clonal diversity may have been underestimated. CD4 TCRs associated with the vaccine covered the entire spike protein, and the dominant responses were in regions 160-218 and 743-854. Reportedly, almost half of the unique spike-specific TCRs recognized epitopes lying outside the regions that are mutated in the B.1.351 and B.1.1.7 variants. In the small 56-69-year group, the increase in depth fell short of significance, most likely because of low power. A significant rise in spike-specific TCR breadth and depth was observed after two AZD1222 doses relative to day 0 and relative to MenACWY recipients.

The CDR3 regions of human TCRbeta chains were subjected to immunosequencing. The authors' pipeline ran thus. Repertoire TCRs were matched against a reference library of SARS-CoV-2-specific TCRs generated with the MIRA antigen-specificity platform. Breadth was defined as the fraction of unique TCRs that were SARS-CoV-2-associated, and depth was defined as the fraction of total T cells that were SARS-CoV-2-associated. Using the MIRA data, each spike-specific TCR was mapped to the spike region that the TCR reacts to and placed in a CD4 or CD8 class. Log10-transformed breadth and depth values were compared by one-way ANOVA with Sidak's multiple comparisons tests. The clones in this table, taken by TCRdb from immuneACCESS, are in-frame only. Not every clone is retained; where verified, under half of the shortfall comes from an unresolved V gene, and the cause of the rest is unknown. V and J calls plus clone size are reproduced from that table; the DNA served to infer D and trimming. The sample data list 120,000 to 150,000 clones, and over 75% of these were observed just once. The ten largest clonotypes hold 5% to 5.5% of the sample.

Comments on this clone: There is no known antigen for this receptor. Base quality data are lacking; no much larger clone is found one base away.

Sequences were derived from peripheral blood, sampled 28 days after the second dose of the MenACWY control vaccine. Recombination joined TRBV18 with TRBJ1-1; TRBD1 is possibly the D segment (6 matching bases). The clonotype originates from an adult who received the MenACWY meningococcal vaccine as a control. The bases read TGTGCCAGCTCACCCGCCGTGGTGGGGGCTGGGACTGAAGCTTTCTTT. This codes for CASSPAVVGAGTEAFF.